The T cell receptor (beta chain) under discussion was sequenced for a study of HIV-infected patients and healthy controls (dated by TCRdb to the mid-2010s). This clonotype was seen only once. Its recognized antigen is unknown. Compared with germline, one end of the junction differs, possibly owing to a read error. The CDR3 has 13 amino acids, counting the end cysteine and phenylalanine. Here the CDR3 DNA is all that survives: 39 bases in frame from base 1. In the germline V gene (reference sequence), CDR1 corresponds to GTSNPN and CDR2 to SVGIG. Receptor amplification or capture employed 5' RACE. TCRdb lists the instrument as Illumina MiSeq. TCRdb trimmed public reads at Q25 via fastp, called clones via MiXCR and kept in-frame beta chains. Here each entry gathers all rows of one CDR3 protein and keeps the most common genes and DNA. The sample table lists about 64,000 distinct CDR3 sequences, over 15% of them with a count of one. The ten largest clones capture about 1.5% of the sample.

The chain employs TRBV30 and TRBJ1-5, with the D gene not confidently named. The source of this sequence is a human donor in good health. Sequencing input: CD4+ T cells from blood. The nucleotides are TGTGCCTGGGGTGTTCGGGGCAATCAGCCCCAGCATTTT. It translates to CAWGVRGNQPQHF.